This TCR beta chain is from a study of blood T cell repertoires in COVID-19. Whole-study context: The analysed material was cDNA or gDNA that came from T cells, B-cell-depleted T cells, or PBMCs.

In the study's own analysis: Reference gene primer amplification in the assay estimated nucleated cell counts. Some clones are missing from TCRdb's copy, which holds only in-frame ones; the method was immunoSEQ multiplex PCR. For V, J and clone size, that table is used; D and trimming come from the DNA. This sample carries 55,000 to 70,000 clones, 70% to 90% of them seen once, and the ten largest clones take over 6.5%. V shed 7 bases and J shed 2 bases, with 11 bases lying between them. The CDR3 is made up of 13 amino acids. Germline V lookup: CDR1 LNHDA, CDR2 SQIVND (reference sequence). The source of this sequence is a man aged 55 to 69 with acute or convalescent COVID-19. The source material was peripheral blood. The chain has TRBV19 and TRBJ1-2; no definite D call. The CDR3 is CASTDSGNYGYTF. The CDR3 nucleotides are TGTGCCAGTACCGACTCCGGGAACTATGGCTACACCTTC.